This TCR beta chain stems from a study of blood T cell repertoires in COVID-19. Across the study: Sources were T cells, B-cell-depleted T cells, or PBMCs; the material itself was cDNA or gDNA.

Germline loops: CDR1 SGHTA, CDR2 FQGTGA. The J segment lost 1 base and the V segment lost 3 bases, leaving 5 bases of the junction unmatched. This CDR3 contains 17 residues. Using immunoSEQ multiplex PCR, the repertoire was profiled, and TCRdb retains in-frame clones only, with some absent. Found here are tens of thousands of clones, more than 70% of them singletons; the top ten hold 7.2%. The sequence derives from a man between 60 and 75 years old with acute or convalescent COVID-19. The chain recombines TRBV7-3 with TRBJ2-6; 8 nucleotides agree with TRBD1. The sequencing sample was made of peripheral blood. DNA of the CDR3: TGTGCCAGCAGCTTGCAGGGGGCTTATTCTGGGGCCAACGTCCTGACTTTC. Amino acid sequence: CASSLQGAYSGANVLTF.